The present entry profiles one TCR beta chain with its context. The antigen is unknown. Germline-derived CDR1 and CDR2 are DFQATT and SNEGSKA (reference sequence). V lost 6 bases to trimming and J lost 14 bases, with 19 bases between them. This CDR3 is 11 amino acids long. MiXCR was run by TCRdb on the reads, yielding one entry per CDR3 protein. The sample holds some 920,000 distinct CDR3 sequences, approximately 31% seen once. The entry originates in a study of T cell repertoires in cytomegalovirus infection. For the study at large: Selection of CMV epitopes for the study included recently identified HLA-C-restricted and well-studied HLA-B-restricted ones. Indications of both CMV infection and matching HLA type were provided by public TCR beta signatures.

Study results and limitations: Clonotype analysis showed dominance of the ex vivo response by HLA-C-restricted CMV-specific TCR beta clonotypes. Pooled public TCR beta family frequency picked out CMV carriers with the relevant HLA.

The source was cultured CD8+ T cells from PBMCs, collected from culture after CMV antigen stimulation. The TCR sequence derives from a human donor in good health (CMV status not recorded). Some clones in this sample may be carry-over from other donors' samples. This rearrangement joins TRBV20-1 to TRBJ1-2; a weak D match, TRBD1 (6 bases). The CDR3: CSAPHPGAETF. CDR3 DNA sequence: TGCAGTGCGCCCCACCCGGGGGCAGAGACCTTC.